The 13 T cell receptor beta chains reported below all come from one sample, sequenced in a study of blood T cell repertoires in COVID-19. Data came from immunoSEQ multiplex PCR; TCRdb stores just in-frame clones and leaves some out. The sample carries under 200,000 clones, roughly 82% recorded once. The sample consisted of peripheral blood. These receptors came from a woman between 25 and 40 years old with acute or convalescent COVID-19.

The V gene is TRBV6-2 or TRBV6-3, the J gene TRBJ2-3; 7 nucleotides align to TRBD2. This CDR3 spans 16 amino acids. Germline CDR1 is MNHEY and CDR2 is SVGEGT. V shed 2 bases and J 4 bases; nucleotides not matched to a gene: 9. The CDR3 DNA is TGTGCCAGCAGTTACACCTGGGGGGGGTCCGCAGATACGCAGTATTTT. Translation gives CASSYTWGGSADTQYF.

The chain joins TRBV30 to TRBJ1-6; 7 positions match TRBD1. This CDR3 is built from 14 residues. Germline CDR1 reads GTSNPN; CDR2 reads SVGIG (reference sequence). Germline trimming cut 3 bases from V and 4 bases from J; bases unmatched to any gene: 3. The CDR3 DNA follows: TGTGCCTGGAGCGGGGACAGATATAATTCACCCCTCCACTTT. This sequence encodes CAWSGDRYNSPLHF.

This sequence joins TRBV6-5 and TRBJ2-1, with a possible D match to TRBD1 (5 bases). V dropped 7 bases and J dropped 1 base, with 11 bases sitting between them. Germline values: CDR1 MNHEY, CDR2 SVGAGI. The CDR3 totals 14 residues. The CDR3 nucleotides are TGTGCCAGCACCGGACAATCGTCCTACAATGAGCAGTTCTTC. This sequence encodes CASTGQSSYNEQFF.

This sequence joins TRBV7-9 and TRBJ1-5; unclear D gene. This CDR3 comprises 17 residues. V dropped 4 bases and J dropped 8 bases, with 24 bases sitting between them. Germline V lookup: CDR1 SEHNR, CDR2 FQNEAQ (reference sequence). CDR3 sequence reads: CASSSLMNGFYQEPQHF. The DNA for the CDR3 is TGTGCCAGCAGCTCCTTGATGAACGGATTCTATCAGGAGCCCCAGCATTTT. The full variable domain, in which reference TRBV7-9 and TRBJ1-5 provide the parts outside the CDR3, is DTGVSQNPRHKITKRGQNVTFRCDPISEHNRLYWYRQTLGQGPEFLTYFQNEAQLEKSRLLSDRFSAERPKGSFSTLEIQRTEQGDSAMYLCASSSLMNGFYQEPQHFGDGTRLSIL.

V and J are TRBV9 and TRBJ1-6; D remains unclear. CDR1 is SGDLS, CDR2 YYNGEE, per germline. V was pared by 3 bases and J by 8 bases, with 9 bases between. The CDR3 has 13 residues. The CDR3 loop reads CASSAGVDSPLHF. CDR3 DNA: TGTGCCAGCAGCGCCGGGGTGGATTCACCCCTCCACTTT.

The rearrangement uses TRBV19 and TRBJ2-2; 8 bases align to TRBD2. Trimming cost V 6 bases and J 6 bases; bases outside gene matches: 12. Germline CDR1 LNHDA, CDR2 SQIVND (reference sequence). The CDR3 totals 16 residues. CDR3 in amino acids: CASRLLAAASPGELFF. The CDR3 DNA reads TGTGCCAGTAGATTACTAGCGGCGGCCTCACCCGGGGAGCTGTTTTTT.

The chain combines TRBV27 with TRBJ2-7; D is perhaps TRBD2 (7 bases). Trimming removed 6 bases at V and 2 bases at J, with 14 bases between. The CDR3 length is 14 residues. CDR1 and CDR2 from the germline V gene are MNHEY and SMNVEV (reference sequence). The CDR3 bases are TGTGCCAGCAGCCGCGGGGGCTCCGCCTACGAGCAGTACTTC. Its protein product is CASSRGGSAYEQYF.

The chain combines TRBV6-6 with TRBJ2-5; D perhaps matches TRBD2 (6 bases). Germline CDR1 reads MNHNY; CDR2 reads SVGAGI (reference sequence). V lost 5 bases, J lost 1 base, and 14 bases lay in between. This CDR3 is 15 amino acids long. CDR3 sequence: CASSLGGVPQETQYF. The CDR3 DNA follows: TGTGCCAGCAGTCTGGGCGGGGTTCCCCAAGAGACCCAGTACTTC.

This clone came up once. The chain has TRBV24-1 and TRBJ2-7, with 7 bases matching TRBD1. The CDR3 is 15 amino acids. Trimming at V came to 1 base and at J to 9 bases, leaving 11 bases not matched to a gene. Germline V gives CDR1 KGHDR, CDR2 SFDVKD. The chain's CDR3 is CATSDLRQGVGRQYF. CDR3 DNA: TGTGCCACCAGTGATTTAAGGCAGGGGGTTGGCCGGCAGTACTTC.

This clone was observed once. This sequence joins TRBV2 and TRBJ1-2; 8 nucleotides match TRBD1. V lost 6 bases to trimming and J lost 2 bases; unmatched junction nucleotides: 11. CDR1 SNHLY and CDR2 FYNNEI come from the germline V gene. The CDR3 runs 16 residues. CDR3 loop: CASSAGTGAWNYGYTF. In nucleotides, the CDR3 is TGTGCCAGCAGCGCCGGGACAGGAGCTTGGAACTATGGCTACACCTTC. Supplemented by reference TRBV2 and TRBJ1-2, the full variable domain reads EPEVTQTPSHQVTQMGQEVILRCVPISNHLYFYWYRQILGQKVEFLVSFYNNEISEKSEIFDDQFSVERPDGSNFTLKIRSTKLEDSAMYFCASSAGTGAWNYGYTFGSGTRLTVV.

This clone was seen a few times. The genes are TRBV19 and TRBJ2-1; D is perhaps TRBD2 (5 bases). CDR3 length equals 13 residues. Germline V gene lookup returns CDR1 LNHDA and CDR2 SQIVND (reference sequence). V lost 5 bases and J lost 8, with 13 bases in between. The CDR3: CASSARSAHEQFF. CDR3 bases: TGTGCCAGTAGTGCGCGTAGCGCCCATGAGCAGTTCTTC.

V and J are TRBV5-1 and TRBJ2-7; 8 nucleotides match TRBD2. The germline CDR1 and CDR2 sequences are SGHRS and YFSETQ. J was trimmed by 2 bases and V by 0 bases; bases with no gene match: 10. The CDR3 covers 17 residues. CDR3 in amino acids: CASSLANFGTRAYEQYF. The DNA of the CDR3 is TGCGCCAGCAGCTTGGCAAACTTTGGGACTAGGGCCTACGAGCAGTACTTC.

This chain joins TRBV28 and TRBJ1-5, with 7 bases matching TRBD1. CDR1 and CDR2 (germline): MDHEN, SYDVKM. With V trimmed by 5 bases and J by 2 bases, 6 bases remained unmatched. This CDR3 contains 15 residues. Here the CDR3 DNA reads TGTGCCAGCAGTCCTTATCAGGGGGGCAATCAGCCCCAGCATTTT. It specifies CASSPYQGGNQPQHF.